Below, 16 T cell receptor beta chains from the same sample are listed, as sequenced in a study of T-cell reconstitution after alpha-beta-depleted transplantation in children. Preparation of the TCRbeta library was carried out with unique molecular identifiers. TCRdb re-called the PCR reads with MiXCR, one entry per CDR3 protein. Among about 300,000 distinct CDR3 sequences, around 9.1% were seen once, and the ten largest hold 7.5%. The material sequenced was PBMCs, taken before TCRalphabeta/CD19-depleted stem cell transplant. The origin of the receptors is a boy under three years old with acute myeloid leukemia, due to receive a stem cell transplant.

As to this clonotype: A much larger clonotype is one base distant, so this may be a read error. This sequence joins TRBV3-1 and TRBJ2-2; 10 bases line up with TRBD2. This CDR3 is 16 amino acids long. CDR1 LGHDT and CDR2 YNNKEL come from the germline V gene (reference sequence). With V trimmed by 3 bases and J by 7 bases, 8 bases remained unmatched. CDR3 in amino acids: CASSHVSLAGFGELFF. In DNA form, the CDR3 reads TGTGCCAGCAGCCACGTTTCACTAGCGGGATTCGGGGAGCTGTTTTTT.

This clonotype was seen ten or more times. This chain links TRBV10-2 with TRBJ2-2, with 12 bases that match TRBD2. CDR1 and CDR2 (germline): WSHSY, SAAADI. J was trimmed by 5 bases and V by 7 bases; bases with no gene match: 2. This CDR3 spans 14 amino acids. In nucleotides, the CDR3 is TGCGCCAGCATTGGACTAGCGGGAACCGGGGAGCTGTTTTTT. Protein sequence: CASIGLAGTGELFF.

This clonotype was recorded many times. This chain links TRBV5-1 with TRBJ2-7, with D perhaps matching TRBD1 or TRBD2 (5 bases each). CDR1 SGHRS and CDR2 YFSETQ come from the germline V gene. V lost 3 bases and J lost 5, with 18 bases in between. This CDR3 region has 15 residues. For the CDR3, the DNA is TGCGCCAGCAGCTCTTCAGTGTCTTGGGGGAACGAGCAGTACTTC. It codes for CASSSSVSWGNEQYF.

The chain recombines TRBV5-4 with TRBJ2-7; 10 bases are a match to TRBD2. Germline CDR1 SGHNT, CDR2 YYREEE (reference sequence). J gave up 4 bases and V 0 bases, and 4 bases lay outside the gene matches. The length of the CDR3 is 15 residues. The CDR3 loop reads CASSLVASGSYEQYF. The CDR3 nucleotides are TGTGCCAGCAGCTTGGTAGCTAGCGGGAGTTACGAGCAGTACTTC.

J is TRBJ2-5 and V is TRBV12-3 or TRBV12-4; 10 positions match TRBD1. V shed 6 bases and J 5 bases; nucleotides not matched to a gene: 3. The CDR3 totals 13 residues. CDR3 amino acids: CASSRQGAETQYF. The CDR3 DNA reads as TGTGCCAGCAGCCGACAGGGGGCGGAGACCCAGTACTTC.

This clonotype was observed at least ten times. This chain joins TRBV19 and TRBJ2-7; D gene unclear. The germline V gene has CDR1 LNHDA and CDR2 SQIVND (reference sequence). Trimming removed 3 bases from V and 3 bases from J, with 18 bases in between. This CDR3 is 16 amino acids long. This CDR3 is CASSIRPPSEVYEQYF. The CDR3 region has the DNA TGTGCCAGTAGTATTCGGCCCCCCTCTGAAGTCTACGAGCAGTACTTC.

In this sample, this clonotype turned up a few times. The V gene is TRBV5-1, the J gene TRBJ2-5; D possibly matches TRBD1 or TRBD2 (5 bases each). This CDR3 is built from 15 residues. From germline, CDR1 is SGHRS and CDR2 YFSETQ. V was pared by 0 bases and J by 3 bases, with 12 bases between. Here the CDR3 reads CASSLEGRVEETQYF. CDR3 DNA sequence: TGCGCCAGCAGCTTGGAGGGGCGGGTTGAAGAGACCCAGTACTTC.

This clonotype was detected many times. The V and J genes are TRBV28 and TRBJ2-7; tentatively, D is TRBD1 (5 bases). Between the trimmed V and J ends, which lost 2 bases and 3 bases, there was a span of 11 bases. This CDR3 region has 14 residues. In germline, CDR1 is MDHEN, CDR2 SYDVKM. The chain's CDR3 is CASSLEDTYYEQYF. CDR3 nucleotide sequence: TGTGCCAGCAGTTTAGAGGACACCTACTACGAGCAGTACTTC.

Remarks on this clonotype: Given a much more abundant clone one base away, this may be a read error. The V call is TRBV20-1, the J call TRBJ2-3; 13 bases fit TRBD2. V lost 3 bases to trimming and J lost 9 bases; unmatched junction nucleotides: 9. Germline CDR1 is DFQATT and CDR2 is SNEGSKA (reference sequence). This CDR3 is built from 15 residues. CDR3 coding DNA: TGCAGTGCTAGGGGGGGACTAGCGGGGAAAGCCACGCAGTATTTT. This sequence encodes CSARGGLAGKATQYF.

This clonotype showed up many times. The V and J genes are TRBV19 and TRBJ2-7; possibly TRBD2 for D (6 bases). Trimming removed 1 base from V and 1 base from J, with 11 bases in between. Germline V lookup: CDR1 LNHDA, CDR2 SQIVND (reference sequence). This CDR3 contains 15 residues. CDR3: CASSIGAGRSYEQYF. The DNA of the CDR3 is TGTGCCAGTAGTATAGGGGCGGGAAGGTCCTACGAGCAGTACTTC.

This clonotype was counted at least ten times. The chain couples TRBV20-1 to TRBJ2-7; the D gene is possibly TRBD2 (5 bases). The CDR3 length is 14 residues. V shed 3 bases and J shed 5 bases, with 17 bases lying between them. Germline CDR1 is DFQATT and CDR2 is SNEGSKA (reference sequence). The CDR3 is CSASRLDFRNEQYF. The CDR3 DNA follows: TGCAGTGCTAGCCGTCTGGACTTTCGGAACGAGCAGTACTTC.

V is TRBV28 and J is TRBJ2-1; TRBD2 matches 11 bases. V lost 5 bases and J lost 0; bases outside the gene matches: 12. Germline CDR1 MDHEN, CDR2 SYDVKM. The CDR3 totals 19 residues. CDR3 DNA: TGTGCCAGCAGTGATCCGGGACTAGCGGTCATGAGCTCCTACAATGAGCAGTTCTTC. It specifies CASSDPGLAVMSSYNEQFF.

CDR3 sequence reads: CASSLDWDYEQYF. CDR3 DNA sequence: TGCGCCAGCAGCTTGGACTGGGACTACGAGCAGTACTTC. This sequence joins TRBV5-1 and TRBJ2-7; D is ambiguous. Germline lookup yields CDR1 SGHRS and CDR2 YFSETQ. The CDR3 runs 13 residues. V gave up 0 bases and J gave up 3 bases, with 7 bases separating them.

This clonotype was seen repeatedly, ten times or more. The chain has TRBV7-2 and TRBJ2-7; D ambiguous. V lost 1 base, J lost 7 bases, and 17 bases lay in between. Germline CDR1 and CDR2: SGHTA and FQGNSA. The CDR3 has 15 amino acids. The CDR3 reads CASSLDALGIIEQYF. CDR3 DNA: TGTGCCAGCAGCTTAGACGCCCTCGGTATTATAGAGCAGTACTTC.

There are many counts of this clonotype. V usage is TRBV12-3 or TRBV12-4 and J usage is TRBJ1-5; D is perhaps TRBD1 (6 bases). The CDR3 covers 16 residues. The V end lost 7 bases, the J end lost 3 bases, and 19 bases lay between the germline ends. CDR3: CASTFSLAGVNQPQHF. CDR3 bases: TGTGCCAGCACCTTTTCCCTGGCAGGGGTCAATCAGCCCCAGCATTTT.

In this sample, this clonotype turned up many times. The gene calls are TRBV29-1 and TRBJ2-7; D is undetermined. The V gene lost 4 bases and the J gene lost 0 bases, with 13 bases spanning the gap. Germline V lookup: CDR1 SQVTM, CDR2 ANQGSEA. This CDR3 region has 14 residues. The CDR3 region has the DNA TGCAGCGTTGTGTCTGGGGTTCTCTCCTACGAGCAGTACTTC. This translates into CSVVSGVLSYEQYF.